The rows below give T cell receptor beta chains drawn from one sample of a study of response to subunit inactivated influenza vaccine. One entry per CDR3 protein, called by TCRdb with MiXCR from the RT-PCR reads. The table lists about 610,000 distinct CDR3 sequences, 11% to 15% of them singletons, with around 10% in the top ten. The sample consisted of PBMCs from blood, taken roughly 12 days after vaccination. The receptors were sampled from a man between 45 and 60 years old who received an inactivated influenza vaccine. The CDR3 runs from the conserved cysteine through the conserved F or W. A D gene is named only where the DNA matches it firmly. The size entry is marked missing in some rows and otherwise reads once, few, many or a size class.

D gene,V gene,clone size,J gene,CDR3 protein,CDR3 DNA
TRBD2,TRBV5-1,-,TRBJ2-2,CASKTTSGNTGELFF,TGCGCCAGCAAGACGACTAGCGGAAACACCGGGGAGCTGTTTTTT
-,TRBV5-1,-,TRBJ1-5,CASSPVPGANQPQHF,TGCGCCAGCAGCCCAGTGCCGGGGGCGAATCAGCCCCAGCATTTT
TRBD1,TRBV27,-,TRBJ2-5,CASSFQGAQETQYF,TGTGCCAGCAGTTTCCAGGGGGCGCAAGAGACCCAGTACTTC
-,TRBV6-4,many,TRBJ2-5,CASSDLETQYF,TGTGCCAGCAGTGATTTGGAGACCCAGTACTTC
-,TRBV7-2,few,TRBJ1-2,CASSGRGDTNYGYTF,TGTGCCAGCAGCGGGCGCGGGGACACTAACTATGGCTACACCTTC
-,TRBV10-3,few,TRBJ2-7,CAIRTGTYEQYF,TGTGCCATCAGGACTGGGACCTACGAGCAGTACTTC
-,TRBV5-1,-,TRBJ2-3,CAGARDGYSTDTQYF,TGCGCCGGGGCAAGGGACGGTTATAGCACAGATACGCAGTATTTT
-,TRBV28,-,TRBJ2-2,CASSNGGGTGELFF,TGTGCCAGCAGCAATGGAGGCGGCACCGGGGAGCTGTTTTTT
TRBD1,TRBV20-1,few,TRBJ2-7,CSAQGQGYEQYF,TGCAGTGCCCAGGGACAGGGCTACGAGCAGTACTTC
TRBD1,TRBV6-1,-,TRBJ2-7,CASRQKWTGIYEQYF,TGTGCCAGCAGGCAGAAATGGACAGGTATTTACGAGCAGTACTTC
-,TRBV12-3/TRBV12-4,many,TRBJ1-1,CASTPGHQNTEAFF,TGTGCCAGCACCCCGGGACACCAGAACACTGAAGCTTTCTTT